Listed below are T cell receptor beta chains from one sample, sequenced in a study of tumor-infiltrating lymphocytes in primary liver carcinoma. One entry per CDR3 protein, called by TCRdb with MiXCR from the multiplex PCR reads. This sample yields just over 300,000 distinct CDR3 sequences, of which around 50% are seen a single time; approximately 15% belongs to the top ten. Sequenced input: peripheral blood. The receptor source for this set is a woman aged 25 to 39 with primary liver carcinoma and hepatitis B virus infection. CDR3s include the opening cysteine and the closing phenylalanine or tryptophan. A D gene is named only where the DNA matches it firmly. Some rows mark clone size as missing; the rest say once, few, many or name a class of expanded clone.

V,D,size,J,DNA,CDR3
TRBV6-6,.,few,TRBJ1-1,TGTGCCAGCAGTTACGGGGGTTTATTTGTGGGGACTGAAGCTTTCTTT,CASSYGGLFVGTEAFF
TRBV29-1,TRBD1,.,TRBJ1-1,TGCGGCGTCGAGACAGGGAGCACTGAAGCCTTCTTT,CGVETGSTEAFF
TRBV11-2,.,.,TRBJ2-7,TGTGCCGGCAGCGTGTACGGGTCACGCCAATACGAGCAGTACTTC,CAGSVYGSRQYEQYF
TRBV5-5,.,.,TRBJ1-3,TGTGCCAGCAACTTGGTTGGACTGGAAGTAAACACCATATATTTT,CASNLVGLEVNTIYF
TRBV11-2,.,once,TRBJ2-3,TGTGCCATCAGCTCCAGCCTGGGGCACTTCACAAATACGCAGTATTTT,CAISSSLGHFTNTQYF
TRBV11-1,.,.,TRBJ2-3,TGTGCCTGCAGCTCATCCAGGGTGGCAGATACGCAGTATTTT,CACSSSRVADTQYF
TRBV11-2,.,.,TRBJ2-5,TGTGCCAGCAACTTGTCAGGGAGCCAAGAGACCCAGTACTTC,CASNLSGSQETQYF
TRBV11-2,.,.,TRBJ1-5,TGTGCCAGCAGCGTAGGGGATTACAGCGATCAGCCCCAGCATTTT,CASSVGDYSDQPQHF
TRBV14,.,.,TRBJ2-1,TGTGCCAGTAGCCTAGATTACGGCCCGAACAATGAGCAGTTCTTC,CASSLDYGPNNEQFF
TRBV11-2,TRBD2,many,TRBJ2-1,TGTGCCAGCAGCTTAGTGGTAGGACTAGCGGGACATAGCCCGTTCTTC,CASSLVVGLAGHSPFF
TRBV12-3/TRBV12-4,TRBD2,few,TRBJ2-3,TGTGCCAGCAGGCTGGGGACTAGCGGGAGCACAGATACGCAGTATTTT,CASRLGTSGSTDTQYF
TRBV5-6,.,.,TRBJ2-1,TGTGCCAGCAGCTTGGGGGGGAGCGATGAGCAGTTCTTC,CASSLGGSDEQFF
TRBV11-2,.,.,TRBJ2-1,TGTGCCAGCAGCCCCCAAACAGGCGCCAATGAGCAGTTCTTC,CASSPQTGANEQFF
TRBV7-9,.,.,TRBJ1-2,TGTGCCAACATCTTAGGAGATGGCTACACCTTC,CANILGDGYTF
TRBV11-2,.,.,TRBJ2-7,TGTGCCAGCAATATCACAGGACTCGCCGAAGAGCAGTACTTC,CASNITGLAEEQYF
TRBV7-9,TRBD2,.,TRBJ2-1,TGTGCCGGCAGCTTAACTAGCGGGGAGGGGAATGAACAGTTTTTC,CAGSLTSGEGNEQFF
TRBV28,.,.,TRBJ2-7,TGTGCCAGCAGTTTTAGACTGAGCTCCTACGAGCAGTACTTC,CASSFRLSSYEQYF
TRBV6-5,.,many,TRBJ2-5,TGTGCCAGCAGTTCAACCACAGGGTACCAGTACTTC,CASSSTTGYQYF
TRBV6-1,.,many,TRBJ2-1,TGTGCCAGCAGCCCGACATGGGACGTACGCAATGAGCAGTTCTTC,CASSPTWDVRNEQFF
TRBV11-2,TRBD2,once,TRBJ2-1,TGTGCCAGCAGCCCACGACCACTAGCGGGAGATAGTGATGAGCAGTTCTTC,CASSPRPLAGDSDEQFF
TRBV28,TRBD2,.,TRBJ2-3,TGTGCCAGCAGTTTACGTAGCGGGAGGCCCACAGATACGCAGTATTTT,CASSLRSGRPTDTQYF
TRBV10-3,TRBD1,.,TRBJ2-1,TGTGCCATCAGTGAGTCCACAGGGGGCTATGAGCAGTTCTTC,CAISESTGGYEQFF
TRBV6-5,.,many,TRBJ1-3,TGTGCCAGCAGCCGGACACTATCTGGAAACACCATATATTTT,CASSRTLSGNTIYF
TRBV4-3,.,many,TRBJ2-5,TGCGCCAGCAGCTCCTCAACAGGGGAGGGAGAGACCCAGTACTTC,CASSSSTGEGETQYF
TRBV6-5,.,.,TRBJ2-1,TGTGCCAGCAGTTACTCTCTAGCCGACGTCGTCCATAAGCAGTTCTTC,CASSYSLADVVHKQFF
TRBV30,TRBD1,few,TRBJ2-2,TGTGCCTGGAGTACGGACAGGGCTCAGGAGCTGTTTTTT,CAWSTDRAQELFF
TRBV6-5,TRBD1,many,TRBJ1-3,TGTGCCAGCAGCTCCGGCCGACAGGGAGGAAACACCATATATTTT,CASSSGRQGGNTIYF
TRBV7-9,.,few,TRBJ1-2,TGTGCCAGCAGCTTATCTGCGCTGATATATGGCTACACCTTC,CASSLSALIYGYTF
TRBV12-3/TRBV12-4,.,many,TRBJ1-5,TGTGCCAGCAGACAGGGCCCGGGGGAGCCCCAGCATTTT,CASRQGPGEPQHF
TRBV29-1,TRBD2,.,TRBJ2-3,TGCAGCGTTCGGAGAATCAGACTAGCGGGGGTCACAGATACGCAGTATTTT,CSVRRIRLAGVTDTQYF
TRBV4-1,.,.,TRBJ1-5,TGCGCCAGCAGCCAAGTAGGTGGCAATCAGCCCCAGCATTTT,CASSQVGGNQPQHF
TRBV6-1,TRBD1,.,TRBJ2-7,TGTGTCAGCAGTGGATATCAGGGGGTCTACGAGCAGTACTTC,CVSSGYQGVYEQYF
TRBV6-5,.,many,TRBJ2-7,TGTGCCAGCGGATACAGGAGCTCCTACGAGCAGTACTTC,CASGYRSSYEQYF
TRBV5-1,.,.,TRBJ2-5,TGCGCCAGTAGCTTTGGGCACAGGTGGCGATTAGAGACCCAGTACTTC,CASSFGHRWRLETQYF
TRBV11-2,.,.,TRBJ2-3,TGTGCCAGCAGCTCAATTGGGGCGGGGTTGGATACGCAGTATTTT,CASSSIGAGLDTQYF
TRBV29-1,TRBD1,many,TRBJ1-5,TGCAGCGTAGCTACTGGGACAGAAGGGAATCAGCCCCAGCATTTT,CSVATGTEGNQPQHF
TRBV11-2,.,many,TRBJ2-7,TGTGCCAGCAGCTTGGGGCCCGGGGACTCCTACGAGCAGTACTTC,CASSLGPGDSYEQYF
TRBV6-5,.,many,TRBJ2-2,TGTGCCAGCTCGAACACCGGGGAGCTGTTTTTT,CASSNTGELFF
TRBV6-1,TRBD2,once,TRBJ2-5,TGTGCCAGCAGTCCCGTTGTCCGGACCGGGAGGGAGACCCAGTACTTC,CASSPVVRTGRETQYF
TRBV6-1,TRBD1,few,TRBJ2-3,TGTGCCAGCACGGACAGGGCCGGAATTACGCAGTATTTT,CASTDRAGITQYF
TRBV5-1,TRBD2,.,TRBJ2-7,TGCGCCAGCAGCTTGGAGCTAGCGGGTGCCTACGAGCAGTACTTC,CASSLELAGAYEQYF
TRBV6-2/TRBV6-3,.,.,TRBJ1-2,TGTGCCAGCAGTTACGGGGCAGTCTATGGCTACACCTTC,CASSYGAVYGYTF
TRBV6-2/TRBV6-3,.,.,TRBJ2-6,TGTGCCAGCAGAGGTGGAGGAAAGGGCTCTAGGGCCAACGTCCTGACTTTC,CASRGGGKGSRANVLTF
TRBV6-1,.,.,TRBJ1-1,TGTGCCAGCAGTGGGGGGTCGGTTGAAACTTTCTTT,CASSGGSVETFF
TRBV11-2,.,.,TRBJ2-1,TGTGCCAGCAGCCAGGATAAGGGGACCTACAATGAGCAGTTCTTC,CASSQDKGTYNEQFF
TRBV24-1,.,.,TRBJ2-2,TGTGCCACCAGTGATTCAGGCAGGGGGGACACCGGGGAGCTGTTTTTT,CATSDSGRGDTGELFF
TRBV5-6,.,few,TRBJ2-7,TGTGCCAGCAGCCAGGACACCTACGAGCAGTACTTC,CASSQDTYEQYF
TRBV7-9,.,few,TRBJ2-7,TGTGCCAGCAGCTTAATTTCTGGAGGCCGGGGTGGCGAGCAGTACTTC,CASSLISGGRGGEQYF
TRBV12-3/TRBV12-4,.,few,TRBJ1-1,TGTGCCAGCAGTTTAGGTCTATCGACCACTGAAGCTTTCTTT,CASSLGLSTTEAFF
TRBV6-5,.,few,TRBJ1-5,TGTGCCAGCACTTTAACAGGTCCGGAGCAGCCCCAGCATTTT,CASTLTGPEQPQHF
TRBV13,.,once,TRBJ2-7,TGTGCCTGCAGCTCATCCCCGGGGGCCCCCTACGAGCAGTACTTC,CACSSSPGAPYEQYF
TRBV6-5,.,few,TRBJ1-4,TGTGCCAGCGCCGACGGGAGGTTTAATGAAAAACTGTTTTTT,CASADGRFNEKLFF